This section outlines one T cell receptor beta chain sequence together with its context. The data were obtained in a study of blood T cell repertoires in COVID-19. On the study more broadly: Italy, Spain and the United States were the sources of the convalescent and acute COVID-19 samples. From T cells, B-cell-depleted T cells, or PBMCs came the material, which was cDNA or gDNA.

Per the authors' pipeline: Cell counts per sample came from amplifying reference gene primers. TCRdb keeps only in-frame clones here, not all; method: immunoSEQ multiplex PCR. Clone size and V and J calls were adopted from that table, with D and trimming inferred from the DNA. The sample includes some 26,000 clones, 70% to 90% of them seen just once. Germline trimming cut 4 bases from V and 7 bases from J; bases unmatched to any gene: 5. From germline, CDR1 is LGHNA and CDR2 YSLEER. The CDR3 has 15 amino acids. Sequencing was performed on peripheral blood. This chain uses TRBV4-3 with TRBJ2-2, with 11 nucleotides matching TRBD1. The sequence came from a human donor in a cohort sampled during active COVID-19. CDR3 sequence: CASSLGDRGIGELFF. CDR3 bases: TGCGCCAGCAGCCTCGGGGACAGGGGGATCGGGGAGCTGTTTTTT.